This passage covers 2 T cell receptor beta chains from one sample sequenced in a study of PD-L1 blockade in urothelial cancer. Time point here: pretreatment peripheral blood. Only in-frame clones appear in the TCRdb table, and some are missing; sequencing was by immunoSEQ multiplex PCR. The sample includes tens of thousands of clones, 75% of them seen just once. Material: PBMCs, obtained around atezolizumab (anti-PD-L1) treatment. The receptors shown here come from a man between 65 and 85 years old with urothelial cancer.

CDR3: CASSLAGGTYEQYF. The CDR3 bases are TGCGCCAGCAGCTTGGCGGGGGGGACCTACGAGCAGTACTTC. The chain is built from TRBV5-1 and TRBJ2-7; 8 bases match TRBD2. The CDR3 runs to 14 residues. V was pared by 0 bases and J by 2 bases, with 1 base of the junction left unmatched. The germline V gene has CDR1 SGHRS and CDR2 YFSETQ.

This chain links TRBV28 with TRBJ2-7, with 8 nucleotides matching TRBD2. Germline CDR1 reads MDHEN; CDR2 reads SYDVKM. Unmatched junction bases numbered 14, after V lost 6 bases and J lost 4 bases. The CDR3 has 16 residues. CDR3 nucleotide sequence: TGTGCCAGCAGGCCGCCCGGGACTAGAGGCAATTACGAGCAGTACTTC. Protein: CASRPPGTRGNYEQYF.